This TCR beta chain came from a study of CD8 T cells in Susac syndrome. Trimming cost V 9 bases and J 3 bases; bases outside gene matches: 1. CDR1 SGDLS and CDR2 YYNGEE come from the germline V gene. CDR3 length equals 13 residues. The authors reverse transcribed roughly 0.5 to 1 ug RNA with random hexamers. The authors amplified TCR beta CDR3 across 54 Vbeta and 13 Jbeta using immunoSEQ multiplex PCR. Each CDR3 protein is one row after TCRdb ran MiXCR on the immunoSEQ multiplex PCR reads. The table shows about 24,000 distinct CDR3 sequences, with just over 90% occurring only once. The TCR was taken from a human donor with Susac syndrome. This chain connects TRBV9 to TRBJ2-2, with TRBD1 matching over 11 bases. Sequences were obtained from CD8+ T cells from PBMCs. CDR3 nucleotide sequence: TGTGCCACGGGACAGGGGGACACCGGGGAGCTGTTTTTT. Translating gives CATGQGDTGELFF.